Presented here are 28 T cell receptor beta chains from one specimen sequenced in a study of T-cell memory formation after mild COVID-19. Via MiXCR, TCRdb re-called the 5' RACE reads, giving one row per CDR3 protein. The profile shows under 300,000 distinct CDR3 sequences, roughly a tenth of them singletons. The sequencing sample was made of PBMCs or a T cell subset sorted from them (not recorded which). The receptor set was obtained from a man in his late teens or twenties who had mild COVID-19 (a few samples of this study predate the infection). Cell type and time point are not known.

The chain couples TRBV5-1 to TRBJ2-6; 7 bases are shared with TRBD1. With V trimmed by 4 bases and J by 4 bases, 5 bases remained unmatched. The CDR3 is made up of 15 amino acids. Germline V gene sequence: CDR1 SGHRS, CDR2 YFSETQ. The CDR3 bases are TGCGCCAGCAGCCAGACAGGGCCCGGGGCCAACGTCCTGACTTTC. It codes for CASSQTGPGANVLTF.

At least ten counts were recorded for this clonotype. The V call is TRBV5-6, the J call TRBJ1-2; 11 bases are shared with TRBD1. V was pared by 3 bases and J by 4 bases, with 5 bases of the junction left unmatched. CDR1 and CDR2 (germline): SGHDT, YYEEEE. This CDR3 comprises 15 residues. The CDR3 DNA is TGTGCCAGCAGCTCGGGACAGGGGGTACCCTATGGCTACACCTTC. This encodes CASSSGQGVPYGYTF.

V gene TRBV15 combines with J gene TRBJ2-2; D not certain. The V gene's germline CDR1 is LNHNV and CDR2 YYDKDF (reference sequence). The CDR3 is 13 amino acids. Trimming took off 5 bases at V and 8 bases at J, with 12 bases between the two ends. CDR3 nucleotides: TGTGCCACCAGCTGGTCCCCCTTTGGGGAGCTGTTTTTT. Amino acid sequence: CATSWSPFGELFF.

V usage is TRBV12-3 or TRBV12-4 and J usage is TRBJ2-5; 16 bases agree with TRBD2. The CDR3 spans 17 residues. Unmatched junction bases numbered 6, after V lost 4 bases and J lost 4 bases. The CDR3 nucleotides read TGTGCCAGCAGTTCACCCGGGACTAGCGGGGGGGGAGAGACCCAGTACTTC. As protein: CASSSPGTSGGGETQYF.

The rearrangement joins TRBV6-2 or TRBV6-3 to TRBJ1-5; a possible D gene is TRBD1 (6 bases). The CDR3 length is 16 residues. Trimming cost V 2 bases and J 6 bases, with 17 bases left between them. The germline V gene encodes CDR1 MNHEY and CDR2 SVGEGT. The CDR3 sequence is CASSYGDIGIAQPQHF. The CDR3, as DNA: TGTGCCAGCAGTTACGGGGACATAGGAATAGCTCAGCCCCAGCATTTT.

V usage is TRBV7-2 and J usage is TRBJ1-3, with D possibly matching TRBD1 (6 bases). Trimming left V 11 bases short and J 4 bases short, with 15 bases between. The CDR3 is made up of 13 amino acids. CDR1 and CDR2 (germline): SGHTA, FQGNSA. CDR3 region: CAGGAEGGNTIYF. CDR3 sequence (DNA): TGTGCCGGGGGGGCAGAGGGCGGAAACACCATATATTTT.

This clonotype was observed many times. V gene TRBV4-3 combines with J gene TRBJ1-1; D remains unclear. The CDR3 runs 14 residues. Germline V gene sequence: CDR1 LGHNA, CDR2 YSLEER. Trimming pared 3 bases from V and 0 bases from J, leaving 8 bases between. The CDR3, as DNA: TGCGCCAGCAGCCAGGGCATTTTGAACACTGAAGCTTTCTTT. This sequence encodes CASSQGILNTEAFF.

The V call is TRBV7-3, the J call TRBJ2-1; the match to TRBD2 covers 8 bases. CDR1 SGHTA and CDR2 FQGTGA come from the germline V gene. J gave up 2 bases and V 5 bases, and 5 bases lay outside the gene matches. This CDR3 has 15 residues. CDR3 coding DNA: TGTGCCAGCAGCCCAGGAGCGGGGGCCTACAATGAGCAGTTCTTC. This sequence encodes CASSPGAGAYNEQFF.

The rearrangement joins TRBV7-3 to TRBJ1-6, with D maybe TRBD1 (6 bases). The germline gives CDR1 SGHTA, CDR2 FQGTGA. V was trimmed by 0 bases and J by 9 bases, leaving 6 bases between them. This CDR3 is 13 amino acids long. CDR3: CASSLTQGSPLHF. CDR3 in DNA: TGTGCCAGCAGCTTAACACAGGGTTCACCCCTCCACTTT.

This clonotype was counted a single time. The CDR3 spells CASSLGHEQFF. CDR3 bases: TGTGCCAGCAGCTTAGGCCATGAGCAGTTCTTC. This chain joins TRBV7-6 and TRBJ2-1; the D is unclear. This CDR3 is 11 amino acids long. CDR1 is SGHVS, CDR2 FNYEAQ, per germline. V lost 1 base, J lost 8 bases, and 3 bases lay in between.

V and J are TRBV6-2 or TRBV6-3 and TRBJ1-1; the match to TRBD1 covers 9 bases. Looked up from germline, CDR1 is MNHEY and CDR2 is SVGEGT. After removal of 8 bases from V and 1 base from J, the junction contained 2 bases not matched to a gene. The CDR3 extends over 13 amino acids. The CDR3 sequence is CASAGQGNTEAFF. Here the CDR3 DNA reads TGTGCCAGCGCGGGACAGGGGAACACTGAAGCTTTCTTT.

The chain combines TRBV14 with TRBJ1-6; TRBD1 might be the D (6 bases). The V gene's germline CDR1 is SGHDN and CDR2 FVKESK. The CDR3 sequence is 13 residues long. Trimming cost V 4 bases and J 9 bases, with 10 bases left between them. The CDR3 bases are TGTGCCAGCAGCCTCGGACAGTCTTCACCCCTCCACTTT. This translates into CASSLGQSSPLHF.

V gene TRBV6-2 or TRBV6-3 combines with J gene TRBJ1-5; 10 positions match TRBD1. The V segment lost 0 bases and the J segment 6 bases; nucleotides outside the gene matches: 5. Per germline, CDR1 MNHEY and CDR2 SVGEGT. There are 16 residues in the CDR3. Written as DNA, the CDR3 is TGTGCCAGCAGTTACTCGAGGGGACAGGGGTTTCAGCCCCAGCATTTT. It translates to CASSYSRGQGFQPQHF.

This clonotype was found a few times. V gene TRBV7-2 combines with J gene TRBJ2-5, with D unclear. Germline V lookup: CDR1 SGHTA, CDR2 FQGNSA. The CDR3 is 11 amino acids. V was cut by 5 bases and J by 7 bases, with 8 bases left in between. The CDR3 DNA reads as TGTGCCAGCAGCAGTTGGGGGACCCAGTACTTC. Translated: CASSSWGTQYF.

In its sample, this clonotype was seen many times. The chain links TRBV7-2 to TRBJ2-5; D is possibly TRBD2 (6 bases). Germline loops: CDR1 SGHTA, CDR2 FQGNSA. V was shortened by 6 bases and J by 2 bases, with 16 bases between the two germline ends. The length of the CDR3 is 15 residues. CDR3 in DNA: TGTGCCAGCAGTGGGGCGGCGGGGCGGCAAGAGACCCAGTACTTC. Its translation: CASSGAAGRQETQYF.

This clonotype has a handful of counts. The chain carries TRBV20-1 and TRBJ2-7, with 10 bases fitting TRBD1. Germline CDR1 DFQATT, CDR2 SNEGSKA (reference sequence). This CDR3 has 13 residues. The junction had 4 bases not matched to a gene; V was cut back by 5 bases and J by 3 bases. The CDR3 sequence: CSALRDRGYEQYV. As DNA, the CDR3 is TGCAGTGCTCTCCGGGACAGGGGCTACGAGCAGTACGTC.

This clonotype is judged medium-sized. The J gene is TRBJ2-3, the V gene TRBV5-6, with 7 positions matching TRBD2. Losses at the gene ends were 1 base for V and 2 bases for J; bases not matched to a gene: 7. The CDR3 runs to 16 residues. Germline-derived CDR1 and CDR2 are SGHDT and YYEEEE. This CDR3 is CASSLYKRGLTDTQYF. The CDR3, as DNA: TGTGCCAGCAGCTTGTATAAGCGGGGACTCACAGATACGCAGTATTTT. The entire variable domain, with the rest obtained from reference TRBV5-6 and TRBJ2-3, is as follows: DAGVTQSPTHLIKTRGQQVTLRCSPKSGHDTVSWYQQALGQGPQFIFQYYEEEERQRGNFPDRFSGHQFPNYSSELNVNALLLGDSALYLCASSLYKRGLTDTQYFGPGTRLTVL.

This clonotype was counted a few times. CDR3 loop: CASSRWTGRDGYTF. The CDR3 nucleotides read TGTGCCAGCAGTCGATGGACAGGGCGGGATGGCTACACCTTC. The V and J genes are TRBV12-3 or TRBV12-4 and TRBJ1-2; the match to TRBD1 covers 8 bases. This CDR3 is built from 14 residues. The V and J ends lost 5 bases and 6 bases, in that order; junction bases with no gene match: 8.

The J gene is TRBJ2-1, the V gene TRBV7-3; D gene ambiguous. V lost 1 base and J lost 9, with 7 bases in between. The germline CDR1 and CDR2 sequences are SGHTA and FQGTGA. The CDR3 covers 12 residues. The DNA for the CDR3 is TGTGCCAGCAGCTTAAACGGCCCTGAGCAGTTCTTC. This sequence encodes CASSLNGPEQFF.

This clonotype has only a few counts. The rearrangement uses TRBV7-9 and TRBJ1-2; TRBD1 aligns across 7 bases. The germline CDR1 and CDR2 sequences are SEHNR and FQNEAQ (reference sequence). This CDR3 contains 14 residues. Trimming removed 5 bases from V and 4 bases from J; junction bases left unmatched: 7. DNA of the CDR3: TGTGCCAGCAGCCAAACCGGGACAGTCTATGGCTACACCTTC. It translates to CASSQTGTVYGYTF.

This chain joins TRBV4-1 and TRBJ2-5; 9 bases align to TRBD1. CDR3 length: 14 residues. Germline V gene data show CDR1 as MGHRA and CDR2 as YSYEKL. Losses at the gene ends were 3 bases for V and 3 bases for J; bases not matched to a gene: 2. CDR3 loop: CASSQWTGEETQYF. The CDR3, as DNA: TGCGCCAGCAGCCAGTGGACAGGGGAAGAGACCCAGTACTTC.

The J gene is TRBJ2-5, the V gene TRBV6-2 or TRBV6-3; no reliable D call. Per the germline V gene, CDR1 is MNHEY and CDR2 is SVGEGT. Trimming took 7 bases from V and 5 from J, leaving 14 bases between them. The CDR3 spans 13 residues. CDR3 sequence: CASNAVVGETQYF. CDR3 DNA: TGTGCCAGCAATGCGGTTGTCGGGGAGACCCAGTACTTC.

This clonotype was recorded many times. For the CDR3, the DNA is TGTGCCAGCAGCCTACTTCCTGACAGCTTCGAGCAGTACTTC. Translation gives CASSLLPDSFEQYF. The V and J genes are TRBV7-9 and TRBJ2-7; possibly TRBD1 for D (5 bases). The CDR3 loop spans 14 amino acids. Germline V gene data show CDR1 as SEHNR and CDR2 as FQNEAQ (reference sequence). Deletions cut 5 bases from V and 6 bases from J, with 17 bases between.

This clonotype turned up a few times. The rearrangement joins TRBV7-2 to TRBJ2-7; D is ambiguous. The V gene's germline CDR1 is SGHTA and CDR2 FQGNSA. The CDR3 has 12 residues. With 7 bases removed from V and 9 bases from J, the gap between germline ends came to 16 bases. This CDR3 is CASTIGPLGQYF. CDR3 bases: TGTGCCAGCACCATAGGGCCTCTTGGGCAGTACTTC.

This clonotype was seen a handful of times. The CDR3 bases are TGTGCCAGCAGCCAGAACGGCTATAACACTGAAGCTTTCTTT. This codes for CASSQNGYNTEAFF. This chain joins TRBV3-1 and TRBJ1-1; no firm D call. The CDR3 is made up of 14 amino acids. Trimming took 3 bases from V and 2 from J, leaving 10 bases between them. Germline CDR1 reads LGHDT; CDR2 reads YNNKEL (reference sequence).

This clonotype has ten or more counts. The V and J genes are TRBV20-1 and TRBJ2-1; D might be TRBD2 (6 bases). This CDR3 region has 11 residues. Germline V gene sequence: CDR1 DFQATT, CDR2 SNEGSKA (reference sequence). V was cut by 4 bases and J by 10 bases, with 11 bases left in between. The CDR3 nucleotides are TGCAGTGCTACCCCGGGGGAAGAGCAGTTCTTC. It yields the protein CSATPGEEQFF.

The table lists this clonotype with many counts. The junction shows a germline mismatch at one end, possibly a read error. This chain uses TRBV5-1 with TRBJ2-5; 9 positions match TRBD1. From germline, CDR1 is SGHRS and CDR2 YFSETQ. There are 14 residues in the CDR3. Written as DNA, the CDR3 is TGTGCCAGCAGCCTACAGGGGGCTGGGGAGACCCAGTACTTC. Translation gives CASSLQGAGETQYF.

At least ten counts were recorded for this clonotype. This chain links TRBV5-1 with TRBJ2-7; 8 positions match TRBD1. CDR1 and CDR2 (germline): SGHRS, YFSETQ. With V trimmed by 3 bases and J by 9 bases, 20 bases remained unmatched. This CDR3 spans 17 amino acids. Here the CDR3 DNA reads TGCGCCAGCAGCTGGATAAAAGCGGACAGGGCTTCTGTCAGGCAGTACTTC. Translating gives CASSWIKADRASVRQYF.